This T cell receptor beta chain was recorded in a study of cytomegalovirus exposure and HLA in healthy donors. Comment on this clone: Its target is not known.

Study-wide points: In an earlier analysis, about 87% or about 30%: the productive usage of most TCR beta V segments.

In the PCR, 60 Vbeta and 13 Jbeta primers were used. The protocol was immunoSEQ multiplex PCR, while the TCRdb copy is restricted to in-frame clones and leaves out a portion. The sample includes about 150,000 clones, about 82% of them seen just once. Sequenced sample: PBMCs. The receptor comes from a male donor in good health and CMV-seronegative.

The CDR3 sequence is CASSLAAAGGTEAFF. CDR3 sequence (DNA): TGTGCCAGCAGCTTAGCAGCGGCCGGGGGCACTGAAGCTTTCTTT. The chain links TRBV7-2 to TRBJ1-1; weak D call: TRBD1 (5 bases). The CDR3 is 15 amino acids. Trimming took off 0 bases at V and 4 bases at J, with 12 bases between the two ends. Germline lookup yields CDR1 SGHTA and CDR2 FQGNSA.